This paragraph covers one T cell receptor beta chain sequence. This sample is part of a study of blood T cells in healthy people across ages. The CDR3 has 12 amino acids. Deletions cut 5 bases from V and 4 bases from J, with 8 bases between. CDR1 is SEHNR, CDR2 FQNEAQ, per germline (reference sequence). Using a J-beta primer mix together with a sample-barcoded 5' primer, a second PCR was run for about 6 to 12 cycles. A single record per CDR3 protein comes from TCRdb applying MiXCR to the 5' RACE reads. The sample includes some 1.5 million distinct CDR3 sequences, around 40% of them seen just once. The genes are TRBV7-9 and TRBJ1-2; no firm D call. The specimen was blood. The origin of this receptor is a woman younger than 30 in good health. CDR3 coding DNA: TGTGCCAGCAGCCCACGGGTCTATGGCTACACCTTC. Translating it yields CASSPRVYGYTF.